The next 22 T cell receptor beta chains were all read from a single sample in a study of control samples from healthy donors and cancer patients (dated by TCRdb to 2020 to 2022). The library was made by the immunoSEQ multiplex PCR assay. In TCRdb, the immuneACCESS table is reduced to in-frame sequences with V and J assigned. These tables do not hold every clone; where another copy was compared, an unresolved V gene accounts for under half, and the others remain unexplained. The sample table contains around 140,000 clones; only one count was recorded for around nine tenths of them. The ten largest account for over 6.5% of the sample. Sequenced: PBMCs. The receptor source for this set is a man aged 50-60 years with head and neck cancer.

This rearrangement joins TRBV28 to TRBJ2-6; 9 bases line up with TRBD1. Germline trimming cut 5 bases from V and 2 bases from J; bases unmatched to any gene: 10. CDR1 is MDHEN, CDR2 SYDVKM, per germline. The CDR3 is 18 residues long. The CDR3, as DNA: TGTGCCAGCAGTCCCCCGGGACAGGGTGTACCTGGGGCCAACGTCCTGACTTTC. This translates into CASSPPGQGVPGANVLTF.

This sequence joins TRBV6-1 and TRBJ2-1, with 11 bases fitting TRBD2. J was trimmed by 9 bases and V by 2 bases; bases with no gene match: 0. The CDR3 runs 13 residues. Germline lookup yields CDR1 MNHNS and CDR2 SASEGT. The CDR3 region has the DNA TGTGCCAGCAGTGAACTAGCGGGAGGTGAGCAGTTCTTC. Its protein product is CASSELAGGEQFF.

V is TRBV28 and J is TRBJ1-6; 8 bases align to TRBD1. The CDR3 is 14 amino acids. J was trimmed by 9 bases and V by 2 bases; bases with no gene match: 3. Germline V gene data show CDR1 as MDHEN and CDR2 as SYDVKM. CDR3 amino acids: CASSLGQGTSPLHF. The CDR3 region has the DNA TGTGCCAGCAGTTTAGGACAGGGTACTTCACCCCTCCACTTT. The entire variable domain, with the rest obtained from reference TRBV28 and TRBJ1-6, is as follows: DVKVTQSSRYLVKRTGEKVFLECVQDMDHENMFWYRQDPGLGLRLIYFSYDVKMKEKGDIPEGYSVSREKKERFSLILESASTNQTSMYLCASSLGQGTSPLHFGNGTRLTVT.

This clone was observed a few times. J is TRBJ1-2 and V is TRBV24-1, with TRBD1 matching 9 bases. The CDR3 is 13 amino acids. CDR1 and CDR2 from the germline V gene are KGHDR and SFDVKD. With 4 bases clipped from V and 8 bases from J, the junction kept 4 bases outside the gene matches. CDR3 sequence reads: CATSEGQGTGYTF. The CDR3 coding sequence is TGTGCCACCAGTGAGGGACAGGGAACGGGCTACACCTTC.

The chain joins TRBV27 to TRBJ1-2; the D gene is possibly TRBD1 (6 bases). CDR3 size: 16 residues. Germline V gives CDR1 MNHEY, CDR2 SMNVEV (reference sequence). Trimming pared 3 bases from V and 0 bases from J, leaving 14 bases between. The CDR3 DNA is TGTGCCAGCAGTTTCTCCGGGACACCGACTAACTATGGCTACACCTTC. This codes for CASSFSGTPTNYGYTF.

The chain links TRBV18 to TRBJ2-1; the match to TRBD1 covers 9 bases. The germline V gene has CDR1 KGHSH and CDR2 LQKENI. J was trimmed by 4 bases and V by 0 bases; bases with no gene match: 4. The CDR3 covers 16 residues. CDR3 sequence reads: CASSPPATGGYNEQFF. The CDR3 DNA sequence: TGTGCCAGCTCACCACCGGCGACAGGGGGGTACAATGAGCAGTTCTTC.

The chain couples TRBV5-4 to TRBJ1-1; D is ambiguous. Trimming took off 5 bases at V and 0 bases at J, with 8 bases between the two ends. The CDR3 contains 13 residues. The germline gives CDR1 SGHNT, CDR2 YYREEE (reference sequence). CDR3 loop: CASSIAMNTEAFF. The CDR3 coding sequence is TGTGCCAGCAGTATAGCTATGAACACTGAAGCTTTCTTT.

The chain carries TRBV3-1 (or the pseudogene TRBV3-2) and TRBJ2-7; D possibly corresponds to TRBD1 (6 bases). The CDR3 has 13 residues. Trimming removed 4 bases from V and 3 bases from J, with 10 bases in between. Germline V lookup: CDR1 LGHDT, CDR2 YNNKEL (reference sequence). CDR3 loop: CASSLTGNYEQYF. The CDR3 bases are TGTGCCAGCAGCCTTACAGGGAACTACGAGCAGTACTTC.

The chain combines TRBV5-8 with TRBJ2-5; D uncertain. This CDR3 spans 13 amino acids. The germline CDR1 and CDR2 sequences are SGHTS and YDEGEE. Deletions cut 5 bases from V and 5 bases from J, with 13 bases between. CDR3 sequence reads: CASSSIVGETQYF. The CDR3 DNA reads TGTGCCAGCAGTTCAATTGTAGGGGAGACCCAGTACTTC. Full variable domain (rest looked up from reference TRBV5-8 and TRBJ2-5): EAGVTQSPTHLIKTRGQQATLRCSPISGHTSVYWYQQALGLGLQFLLWYDEGEERNRGNFPPRFSGRQFPNYSSELNVNALELEDSALYLCASSSIVGETQYFGPGTRLLVL.

V usage is TRBV6-5 and J usage is TRBJ2-7; D remains ambiguous. The CDR3 covers 15 residues. The germline gives CDR1 MNHEY, CDR2 SVGAGI. V lost 5 bases, J lost 4 bases, and 18 bases lay in between. The CDR3 is CASSSLGGNIYEQYF. The CDR3 DNA follows: TGTGCCAGCAGTAGCCTAGGCGGCAATATTTACGAGCAGTACTTC.

This chain uses TRBV29-1 with TRBJ1-4; no reliable D call. Trimming took 0 bases from V and 8 from J, leaving 16 bases between them. Germline V gene lookup returns CDR1 SQVTM and CDR2 ANQGSEA. The CDR3 sequence is 15 residues long. The CDR3, as DNA: TGCAGCGTTGAAGACCCATATGACCTGAAGGAAAAACTGTTTTTT. The encoded protein is CSVEDPYDLKEKLFF.

The V gene is TRBV5-1, the J gene TRBJ2-1, with D possibly matching TRBD2 (6 bases). The CDR3 spans 13 residues. Germline V gene data show CDR1 as SGHRS and CDR2 as YFSETQ. The V gene lost 1 base and the J gene lost 8 bases, with 10 bases spanning the gap. Here the CDR3 DNA reads TGCGCCAGCAGCTTGCTTTGGGGGGATGAGCAGTTCTTC. Its protein product is CASSLLWGDEQFF.

This chain joins TRBV5-1 and TRBJ2-7; D possibly matches TRBD1 or TRBD2 (5 bases each). The CDR3 sequence is 14 residues long. Germline V gives CDR1 SGHRS, CDR2 YFSETQ. V was trimmed by 3 bases and J by 4 bases, leaving 14 bases between them. The CDR3 sequence: CASSWGTARYEQYF. The CDR3 nucleotides are TGCGCCAGCAGCTGGGGGACCGCCAGGTACGAGCAGTACTTC.

V gene TRBV28 combines with J gene TRBJ2-7; D unclear. This CDR3 spans 11 amino acids. Germline CDR1 reads MDHEN; CDR2 reads SYDVKM. V gave up 9 bases and J gave up 1 base, with 7 bases separating them. This chain's CDR3 is CASSNSYEQYF. The CDR3 DNA follows: TGTGCCAGTTCCAATTCCTACGAGCAGTACTTC.

In its sample, this clone was seen once. V usage is TRBV9 and J usage is TRBJ1-1, with a tentative D call TRBD1 (5 bases). The ends were cut back, 0 bases at V and 5 bases at J, with 14 bases in the middle. The CDR3 has 15 residues. Germline CDR1 and CDR2: SGDLS and YYNGEE. The CDR3 region has the DNA TGTGCCAGCAGCGTAGTGTCCGGGGGGGATACTGAAGCTTTCTTT. As protein: CASSVVSGGDTEAFF.

V usage is TRBV29-1 and J usage is TRBJ1-1; D possibly corresponds to TRBD1 (6 bases). The V and J ends lost 6 bases and 1 base respectively, with 9 bases between them. Germline CDR1 is SQVTM and CDR2 is ANQGSEA. The CDR3 is 12 amino acids. The CDR3 DNA reads as TGCAGCGTCGCGGGACAGAACACTGAAGCTTTCTTT. Translating gives CSVAGQNTEAFF.

The V gene is TRBV5-1, the J gene TRBJ2-3, with TRBD1 identical over 8 bases. Unmatched junction bases numbered 7, after V lost 4 bases and J lost 3 bases. This CDR3 region has 15 residues. Germline V gene lookup returns CDR1 SGHRS and CDR2 YFSETQ. The CDR3 loop is CASSPGTGWTDTQYF. CDR3 DNA: TGCGCCAGCAGCCCCGGGACAGGATGGACAGATACGCAGTATTTT. The whole variable domain, filled in from reference TRBV5-1 and TRBJ2-3, reads KAGVTQTPRYLIKTRGQQVTLSCSPISGHRSVSWYQQTPGQGLQFLFEYFSETQRNKGNFPGRFSGRQFSNSRSEMNVSTLELGDSALYLCASSPGTGWTDTQYFGPGTRLTVL.

The chain carries TRBV3-1 (or the pseudogene TRBV3-2) and TRBJ2-5; TRBD1 aligns across 7 bases. Germline V CDR1 and CDR2: LGHDT, YNNKEL (reference sequence). J was trimmed by 5 bases and V by 2 bases; bases with no gene match: 5. The CDR3 extends over 14 amino acids. The CDR3 reads CASSQFRGWETQYF. The CDR3 coding sequence is TGTGCCAGCAGCCAATTCAGGGGGTGGGAGACCCAGTACTTC.

This chain uses TRBV9 with TRBJ2-1; 8 bases fit TRBD2. Germline V gene data show CDR1 as SGDLS and CDR2 as YYNGEE. The CDR3 covers 16 residues. V gave up 2 bases and J gave up 4 bases; unmatched junction bases: 8. The CDR3 is CASSVVGSGIYNEQFF. The CDR3 coding sequence is TGTGCCAGCAGCGTGGTTGGTAGCGGGATTTACAATGAGCAGTTCTTC.

The chain links TRBV6-1 to TRBJ2-7; 11 bases fit TRBD2. The CDR3 has 16 residues. Germline V gives CDR1 MNHNS, CDR2 SASEGT. Trimming at V came to 4 bases and at J to 7 bases, leaving 12 bases not matched to a gene. This chain's CDR3 is CASSVPTSGALGEQYF. The CDR3, as DNA: TGTGCCAGCAGTGTACCGACTAGCGGGGCTCTAGGAGAGCAGTACTTC.

The gene calls are TRBV6-1 and TRBJ2-7; a weak D match, TRBD2 (7 bases). Trimming removed 3 bases at V and 7 bases at J, with 16 bases between. Germline CDR1 is MNHNS and CDR2 is SASEGT. The CDR3 length is 14 residues. CDR3 loop: CASSEIGGLGEQYF. CDR3 in DNA: TGTGCCAGCAGTGAGATCGGGGGGCTGGGAGAGCAGTACTTC.

This chain links TRBV9 with TRBJ2-5; 10 bases map to TRBD2. The CDR3 covers 15 residues. CDR1 and CDR2 from the germline V gene are SGDLS and YYNGEE. V gave up 4 bases and J gave up 7 bases; unmatched junction bases: 10. The CDR3 protein is CASSTGLANMGTQYF. The DNA of the CDR3 is TGTGCCAGCAGCACGGGACTAGCGAACATGGGGACCCAGTACTTC.